This TCR beta chain was retrieved from a study of shared clonotypes between healthy human individuals. Overall study results and limits: The sampled material consisted only of blood, and tissue repertoires are likely to differ. About 5% of naive CD4 clonotypes were shared across four donors.

Authors' processing steps: Junction-only sequences without quality scores were provided by ImmunoSEQ, so filtering was different. Generated by immunoSEQ multiplex PCR, the TCRdb table keeps only in-frame clones and is missing some. The DNA was the basis for D and trimming; V, J and clone size are from that table. Seen here are about 2 million clones, roughly 96% observed once, and the top ten hold 0.1% to 0.15%. Both subsets, CD45RA+ naive and CD45RA-negative memory, were split from the CD4+ cells. Details on this clone: Its antigen remains unidentified.

The source of this sequence is a man between 18 and 29 years old in good health. The sample taken for sequencing was naive CD4+ T cells sorted from blood. Subset specified: CD45RA+ positively selected.

CDR3 DNA: TGTGCCAGCAGCTTAGAGTCAAGTGTAGCGGGATTCTTCTTC. This encodes CASSLESSVAGFFF. The chain couples TRBV7-2 to TRBJ2-1; the match to TRBD2 covers 8 bases. The CDR3 has 14 residues. V gave up 1 base and J gave up 16 bases; unmatched junction bases: 12. Germline loops: CDR1 SGHTA, CDR2 FQGNSA. Using reference TRBV7-2 and TRBJ2-1 for the parts outside the CDR3, the full variable domain is GAGVSQSPSNKVTEKGKDVELRCDPISGHTALYWYRQSLGQGLEFLIYFQGNSAPDKSGLPSDRFSAERTGGSVSTLTIQRTQQEDSAVYLCASSLESSVAGFFFGPGTRLTVL.